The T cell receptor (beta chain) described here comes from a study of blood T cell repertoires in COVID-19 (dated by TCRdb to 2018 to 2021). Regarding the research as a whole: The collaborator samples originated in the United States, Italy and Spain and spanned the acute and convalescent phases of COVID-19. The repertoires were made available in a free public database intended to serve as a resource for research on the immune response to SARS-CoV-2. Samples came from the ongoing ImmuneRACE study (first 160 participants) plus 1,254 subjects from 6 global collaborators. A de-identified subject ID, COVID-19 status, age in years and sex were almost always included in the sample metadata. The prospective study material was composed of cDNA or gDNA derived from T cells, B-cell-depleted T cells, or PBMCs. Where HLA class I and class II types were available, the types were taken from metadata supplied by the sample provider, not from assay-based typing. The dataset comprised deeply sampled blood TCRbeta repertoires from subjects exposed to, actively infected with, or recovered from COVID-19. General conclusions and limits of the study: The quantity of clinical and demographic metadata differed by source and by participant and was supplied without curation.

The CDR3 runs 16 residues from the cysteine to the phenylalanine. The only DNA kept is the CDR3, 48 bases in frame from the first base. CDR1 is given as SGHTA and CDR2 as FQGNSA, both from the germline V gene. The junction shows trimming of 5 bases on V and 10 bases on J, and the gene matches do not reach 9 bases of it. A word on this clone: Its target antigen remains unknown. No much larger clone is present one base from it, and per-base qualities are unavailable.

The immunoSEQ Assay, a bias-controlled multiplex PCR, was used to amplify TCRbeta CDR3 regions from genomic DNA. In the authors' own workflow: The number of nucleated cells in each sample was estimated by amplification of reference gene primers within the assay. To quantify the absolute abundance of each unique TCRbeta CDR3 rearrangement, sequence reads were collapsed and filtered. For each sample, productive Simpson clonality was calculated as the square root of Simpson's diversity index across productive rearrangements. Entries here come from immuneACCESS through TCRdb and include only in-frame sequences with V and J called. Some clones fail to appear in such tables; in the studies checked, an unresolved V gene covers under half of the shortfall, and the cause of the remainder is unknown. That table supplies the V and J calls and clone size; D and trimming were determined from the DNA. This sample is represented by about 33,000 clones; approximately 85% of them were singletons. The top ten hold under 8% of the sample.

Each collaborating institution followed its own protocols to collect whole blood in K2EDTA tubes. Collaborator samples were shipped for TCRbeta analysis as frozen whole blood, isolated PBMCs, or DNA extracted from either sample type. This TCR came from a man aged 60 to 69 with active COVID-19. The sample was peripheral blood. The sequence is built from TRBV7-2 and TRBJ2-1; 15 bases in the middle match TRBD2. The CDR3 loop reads CASSPWTSGRAGEQFF. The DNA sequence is TGTGCCAGCAGCCCCTGGACTAGCGGGAGGGCAGGGGAGCAGTTCTTC.